This is a list of T cell receptor beta chains from one sample in a study of T cells in localized non-small cell lung cancer. The protocol was immunoSEQ multiplex PCR, while the TCRdb copy is restricted to in-frame clones and leaves out a portion. The sample carries some 71,000 clones, almost 85% recorded once. Here the sequenced sample was peripheral blood, taken before any cancer treatment. These receptors all stem from a female donor aged 60 or older with stage I lung adenocarcinoma. CDR3s include the opening cysteine and the closing phenylalanine or tryptophan. Fields, in order: CDR3 DNA, CDR3 protein, clone size, J gene, V gene, D gene. The D gene is left open where the match is weak. Where a row states a size, it is once, few, many or the class of an expanded clone; other rows omit it.

CDR3nt: TGTGCCAGTCGCTCCCTTGAGGGGGGGGGCGCGTCGGTTTGGGGCTACACCTTC; CDR3aa: CASRSLEGGGASVWGYTF; abundance: -; j_gene: TRBJ1-2; v_gene: TRBV19; d_gene: -
CDR3nt: TGTGCCAGCAGCTCTCCGGGACTAGGCAGTGTGCAGTACTTC; CDR3aa: CASSSPGLGSVQYF; abundance: -; j_gene: TRBJ2-7; v_gene: TRBV11-2; d_gene: TRBD2
CDR3nt: TGCGCCAGCAGCCAGACAGGGGGGTCTGGAAACACCATATATTTT; CDR3aa: CASSQTGGSGNTIYF; abundance: -; j_gene: TRBJ1-3; v_gene: TRBV5-1; d_gene: TRBD1
CDR3nt: TGTGCCATCAGAGCTCCCGGGACAGACTATGGCTACACCTTC; CDR3aa: CAIRAPGTDYGYTF; abundance: -; j_gene: TRBJ1-2; v_gene: TRBV10-3; d_gene: TRBD1
CDR3nt: TGCGCCAGCAGCCATTTCGAGACAGGGGCCTACGAGCAGTACTTC; CDR3aa: CASSHFETGAYEQYF; abundance: -; j_gene: TRBJ2-7; v_gene: TRBV5-1; d_gene: TRBD1
CDR3nt: TGTGCCAGCAGCTTCGAAGGCGACTCGAACACCGGGGAGCTGTTTTTT; CDR3aa: CASSFEGDSNTGELFF; abundance: few; j_gene: TRBJ2-2; v_gene: TRBV11-2; d_gene: -
CDR3nt: TGTGCCAGCAGCTTAAGAGACAGGGGGCTCGGGATCACCTTC; CDR3aa: CASSLRDRGLGITF; abundance: -; j_gene: TRBJ1-2; v_gene: TRBV11-3; d_gene: TRBD1
CDR3nt: TGTGCCAGCTCTCTAGTCCCAGGGGGCTATGGCTACACCTTC; CDR3aa: CASSLVPGGYGYTF; abundance: once; j_gene: TRBJ1-2; v_gene: TRBV18; d_gene: TRBD1
CDR3nt: TGCGCCAGCAGCTTTCGGACTAGCGGGTCCTACAATGAGCAGTTCTTC; CDR3aa: CASSFRTSGSYNEQFF; abundance: -; j_gene: TRBJ2-1; v_gene: TRBV5-1; d_gene: TRBD2
CDR3nt: TGTGCCAGCAGGGGGGGACAGGACTATAATTCACCCCTCCACTTT; CDR3aa: CASRGGQDYNSPLHF; abundance: few; j_gene: TRBJ1-6; v_gene: TRBV7-9; d_gene: TRBD1
CDR3nt: TGTGCCAGCAGCTTAGAACAGGGGAGAGGTCAGCCCCAGCATTTT; CDR3aa: CASSLEQGRGQPQHF; abundance: -; j_gene: TRBJ1-5; v_gene: TRBV11-2; d_gene: TRBD1
CDR3nt: TGTGCCAGCAGCGTAGCGGGGATGAACACTGAAGCTTTCTTT; CDR3aa: CASSVAGMNTEAFF; abundance: -; j_gene: TRBJ1-1; v_gene: TRBV9; d_gene: -
CDR3nt: TGTGCCAGCAGCCAAGACCAGAACACTGAAGCTTTCTTT; CDR3aa: CASSQDQNTEAFF; abundance: -; j_gene: TRBJ1-1; v_gene: TRBV14; d_gene: -
CDR3nt: TGTGCCAGCAGCCTGAGCACAGATACGCAGTATTTT; CDR3aa: CASSLSTDTQYF; abundance: -; j_gene: TRBJ2-3; v_gene: TRBV7-3; d_gene: -
CDR3nt: TGTGCCAGCTCGGTAGGGGGCCAGCCCCAGCATTTT; CDR3aa: CASSVGGQPQHF; abundance: -; j_gene: TRBJ1-5; v_gene: TRBV6-6; d_gene: TRBD1
CDR3nt: TGTGCCAGTAGTATAGAGTGGGCGCAAGAGACCCAGTACTTC; CDR3aa: CASSIEWAQETQYF; abundance: few; j_gene: TRBJ2-5; v_gene: TRBV19; d_gene: -
CDR3nt: TGTGCCAGCGGGGGGGACGGAAACACCATATATTTT; CDR3aa: CASGGDGNTIYF; abundance: -; j_gene: TRBJ1-3; v_gene: TRBV9; d_gene: -
CDR3nt: TGCGCCAGCAGCCCGGGACCAACCCAAGAGACCCAGTACTTC; CDR3aa: CASSPGPTQETQYF; abundance: -; j_gene: TRBJ2-5; v_gene: TRBV5-1; d_gene: -
CDR3nt: TGTGCCAGCAGCTATACAACGGGACAGGGGTCAACCTACGAGCAGTACTTC; CDR3aa: CASSYTTGQGSTYEQYF; abundance: -; j_gene: TRBJ2-7; v_gene: TRBV11-2; d_gene: TRBD1
CDR3nt: TGTGCCAGCAGTGAAGGCGAACAGGGGAAGCAGTACTTC; CDR3aa: CASSEGEQGKQYF; abundance: -; j_gene: TRBJ2-7; v_gene: TRBV6-1; d_gene: TRBD1
CDR3nt: TGTGCCAGCGGGTCCGGGACAGGGGTTCAGCCCCAGCATTTT; CDR3aa: CASGSGTGVQPQHF; abundance: -; j_gene: TRBJ1-5; v_gene: TRBV6-1; d_gene: TRBD1
CDR3nt: TGTGCCAGCAGCCAGAGGGACAGGGGTACAGATACGCAGTATTTT; CDR3aa: CASSQRDRGTDTQYF; abundance: -; j_gene: TRBJ2-3; v_gene: TRBV28; d_gene: TRBD1
CDR3nt: TGTGCCAGCAGCTTAACGGCTTCTCCGGGACTAGCGGACAATGAGCAGTTCTTC; CDR3aa: CASSLTASPGLADNEQFF; abundance: -; j_gene: TRBJ2-1; v_gene: TRBV7-3; d_gene: TRBD2
CDR3nt: TGCGCCAGCAGCCAAGATTGGGACAGGGGTTCACCCCTCCACTTT; CDR3aa: CASSQDWDRGSPLHF; abundance: -; j_gene: TRBJ1-6; v_gene: TRBV4-1; d_gene: TRBD1
CDR3nt: TGTGCCAGCAGCCCGAGCGGGGGGTTGACCGGGGAGCTGTTTTTT; CDR3aa: CASSPSGGLTGELFF; abundance: -; j_gene: TRBJ2-2; v_gene: TRBV7-3; d_gene: TRBD2
CDR3nt: TGCGCCAGCAGCTTGAGCGGCTCCGGGACAGGGAATCAGCCCCAGCATTTT; CDR3aa: CASSLSGSGTGNQPQHF; abundance: once; j_gene: TRBJ1-5; v_gene: TRBV5-1; d_gene: TRBD1
CDR3nt: TGCGCCAGCAGCGCGACAGGGGATAATTCACCCCTCCACTTT; CDR3aa: CASSATGDNSPLHF; abundance: -; j_gene: TRBJ1-6; v_gene: TRBV5-1; d_gene: TRBD1
CDR3nt: TGCAGTGCTAGAGTTCCCTACGAGCAGTACTTC; CDR3aa: CSARVPYEQYF; abundance: -; j_gene: TRBJ2-7; v_gene: TRBV20-1; d_gene: -